These T cell receptor beta chains were read from a single sample in a study of T cell changes during pregnancy in multiple sclerosis. Generated by immunoSEQ multiplex PCR, the TCRdb table keeps only in-frame clones and is missing some. Of tens of thousands of clones in the sample, around 91% were seen once. Here the sequenced sample was peripheral blood, taken in the third trimester of pregnancy. The source is a female donor in good health, enrolled as a control in a pregnancy study. Each CDR3 is given with its conserved first and last residue. A D gene is named only where the DNA matches it firmly. Size is omitted from some rows. Given values are once, few, many or a class for expanded clones.

>TRBJ2-3|TRBV19|-|-
TGTGCCAGTAGCACTAGCCCAACTAGCACAGATACGCAGTATTTT
CASSTSPTSTDTQYF
>TRBJ1-2|TRBV19|-|-
TGTGCCAGTAGGGCTTTAAACTATGGCTACACCTTC
CASRALNYGYTF
>TRBJ2-3|TRBV6-4|TRBD2|-
TGTGCCAGCAGTGACTCGGCGGGAGGAAGCACAGATACGCAGTATTTT
CASSDSAGGSTDTQYF
>TRBJ1-5|TRBV27|-|-
TGTGCCCGAATCGGGGGAGGCAATCAGCCCCAGCATTTT
CARIGGGNQPQHF
>TRBJ1-1|TRBV5-1|TRBD1|-
TGCGCCAGCAGCTTAGAACAGGGGTACACTGAAGCTTTCTTT
CASSLEQGYTEAFF
>TRBJ2-5|TRBV14|TRBD1|-
TGTGCCAGCAGCCAAGATTGGGGACAGGTGGGAGAGACCCAGTACTTC
CASSQDWGQVGETQYF
>TRBJ1-6|TRBV7-9|-|-
TGTGCCAGCAGCCCCCTTTGGACAGAAAATGTCTTTGCCCTCCACTTT
CASSPLWTENVFALHF
>TRBJ1-1|TRBV6-1|TRBD1|-
TGTGCCAGCAGTGGACAGGGTCTAGCTTTCTTT
CASSGQGLAFF
>TRBJ1-4|TRBV5-1|-|-
TGCGCCAGCACCCAGGACACTTATAATGAAAAACTGTTTTTT
CASTQDTYNEKLFF
>TRBJ1-1|TRBV11-2|TRBD1|-
TGTGCCAGCAGCCAAGATATGGGACAGGCTGAAGCTTTCTTT
CASSQDMGQAEAFF
>TRBJ1-6|TRBV5-4|TRBD1|-
TGTGCCAGCAGGATCGGACAGGGGCATAATTCACCCCTCCACTTT
CASRIGQGHNSPLHF
>TRBJ1-1|TRBV5-1|-|-
TGCGCCAGCAGCTTGGCCATATCAGGGGCGAGCACTGAAGCTTTCTTT
CASSLAISGASTEAFF
>TRBJ1-2|TRBV15|-|-
TGTGCCACCAGCAGAGATCTGCTGGGGGCGGAGGGCTACACCTTC
CATSRDLLGAEGYTF
>TRBJ2-7|TRBV9|TRBD2|-
TGTGCCAGCAGCGGAAGAGGGCGGGGGGGCTCCTACGAGCAGTACTTC
CASSGRGRGGSYEQYF
>TRBJ1-1|TRBV6-5|TRBD1|-
TGTGCCAGCAGTTACGGGGACAGCTCCCCCGAAGCTTTCTTT
CASSYGDSSPEAFF
>TRBJ2-2|TRBV28|-|-
TGTGCCAGCAGTCAGGGGCCCGGGGAGCTGTTTTTT
CASSQGPGELFF
>TRBJ1-3|TRBV19|-|-
TGTGCCAGTAGTTTCCAGGGGTCTGGAAACACCATATATTTT
CASSFQGSGNTIYF
>TRBJ1-1|TRBV5-4|-|-
TGTGCCAGCAGCTTGGTCGTGGGGGGAACCGGGGATTTCTTT
CASSLVVGGTGDFF
>TRBJ1-2|TRBV28|-|few
TGTGCCAGCAGTGTTTCGTATGGCTACACCTTC
CASSVSYGYTF
>TRBJ1-1|TRBV6-5|TRBD1|-
TGTGCCAGCAGTTACTGGGACTGGACAGGGGACACTGAAGCTTTCTTT
CASSYWDWTGDTEAFF
>TRBJ1-1|TRBV6-6|TRBD1|-
TGTGCCAGCAGTGGGCAGGGACAGGGGAGGTCGGAAGCTTTCTTT
CASSGQGQGRSEAFF
>TRBJ2-7|TRBV29-1|TRBD1|-
TGCAGCGTGGGACAGGGGGCTCCCTACGAGCAGTACTTC
CSVGQGAPYEQYF
>TRBJ1-3|TRBV19|TRBD1|-
TGTGCCAGTAGTGGAGACAGGGCCTCTGGAAACACCATATATTTT
CASSGDRASGNTIYF
>TRBJ2-5|TRBV28|TRBD2|-
TGTGCCAGCCACCGCGGGAGGTCTCTAGAGACCCAGTACTTC
CASHRGRSLETQYF
>TRBJ1-5|TRBV28|-|-
TGTGCCAGCAGTCCCCGAAGGACACCTCAACGCAATCAGCCCCAGCATTTT
CASSPRRTPQRNQPQHF
>TRBJ1-6|TRBV28|-|-
TGTGCCAGCACTATCGGAGGGGCTGGGAATTCACCCCTCCACTTT
CASTIGGAGNSPLHF
>TRBJ1-1|TRBV2|-|-
TGTGCCAGCAGTGTTGACAGGCTAAACACTGAAGCTTTCTTT
CASSVDRLNTEAFF
>TRBJ2-5|TRBV6-5|-|once
TGTGCCAGCAGTTACTCTACCCTCGGGACCCAGTACTTC
CASSYSTLGTQYF
>TRBJ1-1|TRBV5-1|-|-
TGCGCCAGCAGCTTGTGGGGGGTAACTGAAGCTTTCTTT
CASSLWGVTEAFF
>TRBJ2-1|TRBV30|-|-
TGTGCCTGGAAGTCCCTATCTGGGGCAACCTACAATGAGCAGTTCTTC
CAWKSLSGATYNEQFF
>TRBJ2-7|TRBV13|TRBD1|-
TGTGCCAGCAGCTTGGGGACAGGGGCGGAAGAGCAGTACTTC
CASSLGTGAEEQYF
>TRBJ1-1|TRBV7-9|TRBD1|-
TGTGCCAGCAGCGGTCGGACAGGGAACACTGAAGCTTTCTTT
CASSGRTGNTEAFF
>TRBJ1-1|TRBV27|-|-
TGTGCCAGCAGTCCTAGGGGCCGCCCGGGCACTGAAGCTTTCTTT
CASSPRGRPGTEAFF
>TRBJ1-6|TRBV19|TRBD1|-
TGTGCCAGTAGTACAAGACAGGGGACCTATAATTCACCCCTCCACTTT
CASSTRQGTYNSPLHF
>TRBJ2-7|TRBV6-5|-|-
TGTGCCAGCAGTTACTGGGGGCGCGGAACCTACGAGCAGTACTTC
CASSYWGRGTYEQYF
>TRBJ1-1|TRBV5-6|-|-
TGTGCCAGCAGCTTACCAGGGCAGGACGGTTCAAACACTGAAGCTTTCTTT
CASSLPGQDGSNTEAFF
>TRBJ2-6|TRBV28|-|-
TGTGCCAGCACACTATCTGGGGCCAACGTCCTGACTTTC
CASTLSGANVLTF
>TRBJ2-1|TRBV25-1|-|-
TGTGCCAGCAGTGAACCCGGACGGCGGGGACTGAATGAGCAGTTCTTC
CASSEPGRRGLNEQFF
>TRBJ2-5|TRBV9|TRBD2|once
TGTGCCAGCAGCGTAGATCCTAGCGGGAAAGAGACCCAGTACTTC
CASSVDPSGKETQYF
>TRBJ2-1|TRBV5-6|TRBD2|-
TGTGCCAGCAGCCGGAGACTAGCGGGGGGGCCGGTTGACAGGGGTGAGCAGTTCTTC
CASSRRLAGGPVDRGEQFF
>TRBJ1-1|TRBV6-5|-|-
TGTGCCAGCGGAAAGGGGATGAACACTGAAGCTTTCTTT
CASGKGMNTEAFF
>TRBJ2-3|TRBV27|-|-
TGTGCCAGCAGTTTAGGGGCGGTAGATACGCAGTATTTT
CASSLGAVDTQYF
>TRBJ1-6|TRBV28|TRBD1|-
TGTGCCAGCAGACACAGGGGAAGGAATTCACCCCTCCACTTT
CASRHRGRNSPLHF
>TRBJ1-3|TRBV18|TRBD1|-
TGTGCCAGCTCACCACGGTTCCCCGGACAGGAGGGGGCTGGAAACACCATATATTTT
CASSPRFPGQEGAGNTIYF
>TRBJ1-1|TRBV28|-|-
TGTGCCAGCAGTTTCTCGTCAGAGGTGGGTGAAGCTTTCTTT
CASSFSSEVGEAFF
>TRBJ1-6|TRBV7-2|-|-
TGTGCCAGCAGCGGTGCTATAAGAAATAATTCACCCCTCCACTTT
CASSGAIRNNSPLHF
>TRBJ1-1|TRBV18|TRBD1|-
TGTGCCAGCGCGGGACAGGGTAACACTGAAGCTTTCTTT
CASAGQGNTEAFF
>TRBJ1-1|TRBV4-2|-|few
TGTGCCAGCAGCCAAGAGGTAGCAGGGACTGAAGCTTTCTTT
CASSQEVAGTEAFF
>TRBJ1-1|TRBV15|-|-
TGTGCCACCAGCTCGACGGGCGACAGAGACACTGAAGCTTTCTTT
CATSSTGDRDTEAFF
>TRBJ1-1|TRBV5-1|-|few
TGCGCCAGCAGCTTGGCCGGGGAAAACACTGAAGCTTTCTTT
CASSLAGENTEAFF
>TRBJ1-3|TRBV29-1|-|-
TGCAGCGTAAAGAGGCCGAGCTCTGGAAACACCATATATTTT
CSVKRPSSGNTIYF
>TRBJ2-1|TRBV9|-|-
TGTGCCAGCAGCGACCGGGATTTTCGATACAATGAGCAGTTCTTC
CASSDRDFRYNEQFF
>TRBJ1-1|TRBV5-6|-|-
TGTGCCAGCAGCTTGCGAGTTTCTCGGAGCACTGAAGCTTTCTTT
CASSLRVSRSTEAFF